Sequencing of this T cell receptor beta chain was carried out in a study of blood T cell repertoires in COVID-19. Across the whole study: Both acute and convalescent COVID-19 samples were obtained from the United States, Italy and Spain. From T cells, B-cell-depleted T cells, or PBMCs came the material, which was cDNA or gDNA.

This clone appeared a single time. The CDR3 spans 15 residues. Trimming took off 1 base at V and 6 bases at J, with 14 bases between the two ends. The germline gives CDR1 KGHSH, CDR2 LQKENI. Methods used by the authors: Amplification with reference gene primers provided the estimates of nucleated cell counts. Clones were read by immunoSEQ multiplex PCR, and TCRdb kept only the in-frame ones, dropping some. V and J calls plus clone size are reproduced from that table; the DNA served to infer D and trimming. The table lists about 110,000 clones, approximately 81% of them singletons, with approximately 1.5% in the top ten.

The V and J genes are TRBV18 and TRBJ2-3; possibly TRBD1 for D (5 bases). The sequence derives from a man aged 40-55 years with acute or convalescent COVID-19. Material for sequencing was peripheral blood. The CDR3 here is CASSPRTGLEDTQYF. The CDR3 coding sequence is TGTGCCAGCTCACCACGCACAGGCCTAGAGGATACGCAGTATTTT.